The 13 T cell receptor beta chains below were found in one sample sequenced in a study of blood T cells in healthy people across ages. Next came a second PCR, run for about 7 to 12 cycles, which used a sample-barcoded 5' primer along with a J-beta primer mix. Via MiXCR, TCRdb re-called the 5' RACE reads, giving one row per CDR3 protein. This sample carries about 930,000 distinct CDR3 sequences, roughly 28% of them seen once, and the ten largest clones take 10%. These data are also associated with another study on T cells of mothers and their children.

Specimen: blood. Every receptor here comes from a woman aged 40 to 49 in good health.

J is TRBJ1-1 and V is TRBV20-1; the D gene is possibly TRBD1 (6 bases). V was clipped by 0 bases and J by 1 base, with 9 bases between them. The CDR3 extends over 14 amino acids. The germline V gene encodes CDR1 DFQATT and CDR2 SNEGSKA (reference sequence). The CDR3 DNA follows: TGCAGTGCTAGAGAGGGGGCGACGAACACTGAAGCTTTCTTT. This codes for CSAREGATNTEAFF.

In this sample, this clonotype turned up many times. The chain links TRBV5-5 to TRBJ2-7, with D possibly TRBD2 on 6 matching bases. CDR3 length: 15 residues. V was trimmed by 1 base and J by 1 base, leaving 12 bases between them. The germline V gene has CDR1 SGHKS and CDR2 YYEKEE (reference sequence). CDR3 nucleotide sequence: TGTGCCAGCAGCTTGTGGCGGGGTGTTTCCTACGAGCAGTACTTC. It codes for CASSLWRGVSYEQYF.

In its sample, this clonotype was seen once. The chain combines TRBV30 with TRBJ2-3, with D maybe TRBD1 (6 bases). CDR1 is GTSNPN, CDR2 SVGIG, per germline (reference sequence). There are 12 residues in the CDR3. Trimming removed 7 bases at V and 6 bases at J, with 14 bases between. CDR3 DNA sequence: TGTGCCTCCCAGGACAGTCGGGATACGCAGTATTTT. Its protein product is CASQDSRDTQYF. The complete variable domain, with remaining parts taken from reference TRBV30 and TRBJ2-3, reads SQTIHQWPATLVQPVGSPLSLECTVEGTSNPNLYWYRQAAGRGLQLLFYSVGIGQISSEVPQNLSASRPQDRQFILSSKKLLLSDSGFYLCASQDSRDTQYFGPGTRLTVL.

In its sample, this clonotype was seen many times. This chain links TRBV24-1 with TRBJ2-3; no definite D call. Between the trimmed V and J ends, which lost 4 bases and 4 bases, there was a span of 11 bases. The CDR3 is 14 amino acids. Germline CDR1 reads KGHDR; CDR2 reads SFDVKD. CDR3: CATSEASRPDTQYF. DNA of the CDR3: TGTGCCACCAGTGAGGCGTCAAGGCCAGATACGCAGTATTTT.

This clonotype has a count of ten or more. The chain combines TRBV7-2 with TRBJ2-1; 11 bases match TRBD2. The CDR3 runs to 16 residues. Germline V lookup: CDR1 SGHTA, CDR2 FQGNSA. J was trimmed by 0 bases and V by 6 bases; bases with no gene match: 4. This chain's CDR3 is CASSLLAGDSYNEQFF. CDR3 DNA: TGTGCCAGCAGTCTACTAGCGGGGGACTCCTACAATGAGCAGTTCTTC.

The gene calls are TRBV28 and TRBJ1-4; D may be TRBD1 (5 bases). Trimming took off 0 bases at V and 10 bases at J, with 9 bases between the two ends. The CDR3 runs to 13 residues. Germline CDR1 MDHEN, CDR2 SYDVKM. CDR3 region: CASSLWIGGKLFF. As DNA, the CDR3 is TGTGCCAGCAGTTTATGGATCGGGGGAAAACTGTTTTTT.

This sequence joins TRBV20-1 and TRBJ1-2; D remains ambiguous. Germline values: CDR1 DFQATT, CDR2 SNEGSKA (reference sequence). This CDR3 is 14 amino acids long. V was pared by 0 bases and J by 8 bases, with 16 bases between. The DNA for the CDR3 is TGCAGTGCTAGAGATCCCAACAGCGCTAGCGGCTACACCTTC. Its translation: CSARDPNSASGYTF.

This chain links TRBV6-2 or TRBV6-3 with TRBJ2-7; the D gene is possibly TRBD2 (5 bases). This CDR3 is built from 15 residues. Trimming removed 6 bases from V and 3 bases from J, with 18 bases in between. CDR1 is MNHEY, CDR2 SVGEGT, per germline. CDR3 loop: CASSWSLDGIYEQYF. CDR3 nucleotide sequence: TGTGCCAGCAGCTGGTCGTTGGACGGGATCTACGAGCAGTACTTC.

There are a few counts of this clonotype. Written as DNA, the CDR3 is TGTGCCAGCAGTGAGGGTGTCAGGGGAAATCAGCCCCAGCATTTT. Translated, it gives CASSEGVRGNQPQHF. The J gene is TRBJ1-5, the V gene TRBV6-1; possibly TRBD1 for D (6 bases). With 3 bases removed from V and 4 bases from J, the gap between germline ends came to 13 bases. The CDR3 is 15 amino acids. CDR1 is MNHNS, CDR2 SASEGT, per germline.

This clonotype was detected only a few times. This chain joins TRBV14 and TRBJ1-2, with D possibly TRBD1 on 5 matching bases. Looked up from germline, CDR1 is SGHDN and CDR2 is FVKESK. This CDR3 contains 16 residues. Trimming pared 6 bases from V and 1 base from J, leaving 18 bases between. CDR3 bases: TGTGCCAGCAGTCCCCTGGGGCCAGAGGATAACTATGGCTACACCTTC. Translating gives CASSPLGPEDNYGYTF.

This clonotype was found many times. This sequence joins TRBV7-8 and TRBJ2-5, with D possibly TRBD1 on 6 matching bases. The CDR3 runs to 15 residues. Germline CDR1 and CDR2: SGHVS and FQNEAQ. The V gene lost 5 bases and the J gene lost 1 base, with 14 bases spanning the gap. The CDR3 here is CASSPGQYFQETQYF. CDR3 nucleotides: TGTGCCAGCAGCCCCGGACAGTACTTCCAAGAGACCCAGTACTTC.

This clonotype showed up just a few times. Being one base from a much bigger clone, this may be a read error. The chain uses TRBV7-2 and TRBJ2-1, with D perhaps TRBD2 (6 bases). V was trimmed by 8 bases and J by 7 bases, leaving 15 bases between them. The CDR3 is 13 amino acids. Germline V CDR1 and CDR2: SGHTA, FQGNSA. CDR3 DNA sequence: TGTACCAGCGGAGGAGGGATGGGGAATGAGCAGTTCTTC. Amino acid sequence: CTSGGGMGNEQFF.

V is TRBV5-5 and J is TRBJ1-1; no clear D gene. The length of the CDR3 is 13 residues. Germline assignment: CDR1 SGHKS and CDR2 YYEKEE (reference sequence). Trimming left V 4 bases short and J 3 bases short, with 10 bases between. The CDR3 DNA follows: TGTGCCAGCAGCCGGCGGGAGGACACTGAAGCTTTCTTT. Translating it yields CASSRREDTEAFF.